This passage covers 7 T cell receptor beta chains from one sample sequenced in a study of shared clonotypes between healthy human individuals (dated by TCRdb to 2018 to 2021). CD8 naive samples were CD45RO-negative cells positively selected for CCR7, giving a CD45RA+CCR7+ population that excluded TemRA cells. Preparation of the library involved the immunoSEQ multiplex PCR assay. This immuneACCESS table, as held by TCRdb, lists in-frame sequences with V and J called but not all clones. Of the missing ones, under half trace to an unresolved V gene in checked studies; the others have no known cause. Here the sample has 2 million to 2.5 million clones; about 95% occur a single time. Jointly, the top ten make up 0.9% to 1.3% of the sample. What was sequenced was naive CD8+ T cells sorted from blood. This specimen's cell subset or site label, interpreted: CD45RA+CCR7+. The receptors come from a man between 18 and 35 years old in good health.

The rearrangement joins TRBV4-1 to TRBJ2-1, with D perhaps matching TRBD2 (6 bases). The CDR3 spans 12 residues. Per germline, CDR1 MGHRA and CDR2 YSYEKL. V gave up 11 bases and J gave up 5 bases, with 13 bases separating them. CDR3 in DNA: TGCGCCTCTTGGGACTTGAACAATGAGCAGTTCTTC. Amino acid sequence: CASWDLNNEQFF.

The V and J genes are TRBV9 and TRBJ2-1; 12 nucleotides line up with TRBD2. The CDR3 covers 16 residues. The V gene's germline CDR1 is SGDLS and CDR2 YYNGEE. V shed 3 bases, J shed 2 bases, and the junction held 3 bases outside the gene matches. DNA for the CDR3: TGTGCCAGCAGCGACAGGACTAGCGGGACCTACAATGAGCAGTTCTTC. Its translation is CASSDRTSGTYNEQFF.

This rearrangement joins TRBV6-1 to TRBJ2-2; D uncertain. V lost 6 bases, J lost 7 bases, and 12 bases lay in between. The CDR3 has 13 amino acids. Germline CDR1 reads MNHNS; CDR2 reads SASEGT. As DNA, the CDR3 is TGTGCCAGCAGCAGCCACCTCGGCGGGGAGCTGTTTTTT. Protein sequence: CASSSHLGGELFF.

The V gene is TRBV7-3, the J gene TRBJ2-1; no definite D call. V lost 6 bases, J lost 5 bases, and 14 bases lay in between. There are 14 residues in the CDR3. The germline V gene has CDR1 SGHTA and CDR2 FQGTGA. The CDR3, as DNA: TGTGCCAGCAGGTCCGGGCTCAGCAACAATGAGCAGTTCTTC. This sequence encodes CASRSGLSNNEQFF.

The chain carries TRBV6-6 and TRBJ1-1, with unresolved D. Germline V gene sequence: CDR1 MNHNY, CDR2 SVGAGI (reference sequence). There are 11 residues in the CDR3. V lost 10 bases, J lost 1 base, and 7 bases lay in between. The CDR3 protein is CATNRNTEAFF. The CDR3, as DNA: TGTGCCACCAACAGGAACACTGAAGCTTTCTTT.

J is TRBJ2-3 and V is TRBV11-2; D is unclear. The germline CDR1 and CDR2 sequences are SGHAT and FQNNGV. This CDR3 has 12 residues. Trimming removed 4 bases from V and 2 bases from J, with 4 bases in between. CDR3 residues: CASSWDTDTQYF. Written as DNA, the CDR3 is TGTGCCAGCAGCTGGGACACAGATACGCAGTATTTT.

This chain links TRBV29-1 with TRBJ2-7; D possibly corresponds to TRBD2 (5 bases). Germline V gene data show CDR1 as SQVTM and CDR2 as ANQGSEA. The V end was cut by 1 base, the J end by 2 bases, with 15 bases between. The length of the CDR3 is 15 residues. The CDR3 DNA follows: TGCAGCGTTGAAGTGGAGAGCGGAGTCACCTACGAGCAGTACTTC. Translating gives CSVEVESGVTYEQYF.